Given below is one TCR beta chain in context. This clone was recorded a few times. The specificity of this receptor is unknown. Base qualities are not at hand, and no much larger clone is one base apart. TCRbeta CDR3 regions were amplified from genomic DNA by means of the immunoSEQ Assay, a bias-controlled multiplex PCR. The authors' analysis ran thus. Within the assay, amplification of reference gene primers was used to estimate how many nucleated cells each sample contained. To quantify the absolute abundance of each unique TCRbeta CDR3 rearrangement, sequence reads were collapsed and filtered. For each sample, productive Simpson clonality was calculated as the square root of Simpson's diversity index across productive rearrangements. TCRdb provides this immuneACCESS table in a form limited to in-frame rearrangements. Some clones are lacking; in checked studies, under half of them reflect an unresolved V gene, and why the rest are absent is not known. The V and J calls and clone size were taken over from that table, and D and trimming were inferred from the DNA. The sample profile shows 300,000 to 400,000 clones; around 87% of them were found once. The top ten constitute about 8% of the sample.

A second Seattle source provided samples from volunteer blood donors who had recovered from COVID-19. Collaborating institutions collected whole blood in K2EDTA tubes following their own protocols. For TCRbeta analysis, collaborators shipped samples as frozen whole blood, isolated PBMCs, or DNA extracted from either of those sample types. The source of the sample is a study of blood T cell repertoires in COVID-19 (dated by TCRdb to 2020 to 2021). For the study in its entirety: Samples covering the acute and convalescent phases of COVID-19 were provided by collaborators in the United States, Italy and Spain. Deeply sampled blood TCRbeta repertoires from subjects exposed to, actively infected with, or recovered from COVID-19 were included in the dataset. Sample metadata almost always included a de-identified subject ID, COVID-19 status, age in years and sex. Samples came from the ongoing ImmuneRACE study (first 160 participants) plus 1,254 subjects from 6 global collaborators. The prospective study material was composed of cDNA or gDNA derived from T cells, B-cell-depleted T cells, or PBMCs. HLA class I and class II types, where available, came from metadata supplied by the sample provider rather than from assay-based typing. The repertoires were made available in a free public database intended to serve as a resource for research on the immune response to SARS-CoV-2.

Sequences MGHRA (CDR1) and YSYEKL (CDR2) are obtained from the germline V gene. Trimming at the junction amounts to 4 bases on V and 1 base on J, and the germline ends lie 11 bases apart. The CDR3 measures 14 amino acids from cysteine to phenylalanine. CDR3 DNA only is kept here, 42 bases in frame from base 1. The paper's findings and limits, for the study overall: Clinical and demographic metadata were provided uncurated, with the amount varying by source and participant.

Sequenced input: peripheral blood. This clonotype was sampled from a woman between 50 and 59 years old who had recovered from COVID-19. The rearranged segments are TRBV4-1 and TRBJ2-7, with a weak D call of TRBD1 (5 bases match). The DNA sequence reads TGCGCCAGCAGCCTGACAGCCCCATCCTACGAGCAGTACTTC. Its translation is CASSLTAPSYEQYF.